This T cell receptor beta chain was profiled in a study of blood T cells in healthy people across ages. The CDR3 consists of 13 residues. V dropped 2 bases and J dropped 6 bases, with 11 bases sitting between them. Germline V lookup: CDR1 MNHEY, CDR2 SVGEGT. With a J-beta primer mix and a sample-barcoded 5' primer, a second PCR ran about 7 to 12 cycles. Each sample yielded at least 3 million CDR3-containing paired-end reads. From the 5' RACE reads, TCRdb called clonotypes with MiXCR, one entry per CDR3 protein. The table lists around 790,000 distinct CDR3 sequences, under 45% of them singletons. What was sequenced was blood. V usage is TRBV6-2 or TRBV6-3 and J usage is TRBJ2-7; possible D gene TRBD2, 6 bases. The receptor's source is a man aged 60 to 75 in good health. Here the CDR3 DNA reads TGTGCCAGCAGTTACCTCCGGGGGAGCGAGCAGTACTTC. Protein sequence: CASSYLRGSEQYF.